The 30 T cell receptor beta chains in this list originate from one sample, sequenced in a study of T-cell reconstitution after alpha-beta-depleted transplantation in children (TCRdb year 2016). The library relied on PCR. Reads for this sample came from an Illumina HiSeq 2500. TCR libraries were prepared with molecular barcoding, using unique molecular identifiers to normalize TCRbeta repertoire quantification. TCRdb reprocessed the public reads (quality trimming at Q25 with fastp, clone calling with MiXCR) and kept in-frame beta chains. Rows are combined by CDR3 protein, so each entry shows the most common genes and DNA. The table for this sample lists hundreds of thousands of distinct CDR3 sequences; around 10% of them were counted only once. The ten largest account for less than 8% of the sample. Reading the label with the study, this specimen's treatment or condition is: allogeneic hematopoietic cell transplantation with graft depleted of TCRalphabeta T cells and CD19 B cells.

The source was PBMCs, collected before TCRalphabeta/CD19-depleted stem cell transplant. Receptor source: a boy younger than two with acute myeloid leukemia, due to receive a stem cell transplant.

This clonotype has at least ten counts. This chain uses TRBV21-1 with TRBJ2-6; the table's D call of TRBD2 was not tested on the DNA. TRBV21-1 constitutes a pseudogene. This CDR3 has 19 residues. This CDR3 reads CASSKREGTCYSGANVLTF. Here the CDR3 DNA reads TGTGCCAGCAGCAAACGCGAAGGGACTTGTTACTCTGGGGCCAACGTCCTGACTTTC.

This clonotype was seen ten or more times. The chain couples TRBV7-2 to TRBJ2-3; weak D call: TRBD2 (6 bases). V lost 3 bases, J lost 1 base, and 8 bases lay in between. The germline V gene encodes CDR1 SGHTA and CDR2 FQGNSA. The CDR3 consists of 14 residues. The CDR3 DNA reads as TGTGCCAGCAGCTTCCCGGGAGGCACAGATACGCAGTATTTT. This codes for CASSFPGGTDTQYF.

This clonotype has at least ten counts. This chain joins TRBV6-1 and TRBJ2-3; D perhaps matches TRBD1 (5 bases). This CDR3 spans 16 amino acids. The V end lost 4 bases, the J end lost 1 base, and 15 bases lay between the germline ends. Germline assignment: CDR1 MNHNS and CDR2 SASEGT. The DNA of the CDR3 is TGTGCCAGCAGTGCGGGCAGGGTCCGGGGCACAGATACGCAGTATTTT. It yields the protein CASSAGRVRGTDTQYF.

This clonotype was counted ten times or more. V is TRBV5-5 and J is TRBJ2-4, with D tentatively TRBD1 or TRBD2 (6 bases each). This CDR3 has 14 residues. V lost 3 bases and J lost 9, with 16 bases in between. CDR1 is SGHKS and CDR2 is YYEKEE in the germline V gene (reference sequence). CDR3 nucleotide sequence: TGTGCCAGCAGCTCCACAGGAAAGGGGGGCATTCAGTACTTC. Translating it yields CASSSTGKGGIQYF.

This clonotype has just a few counts. CDR3 coding DNA: TGCGCCAGCAGCACTCCTGCGGGGGACAAAGAGACCCAGTACTTC. Its protein is CASSTPAGDKETQYF. The chain links TRBV5-1 to TRBJ2-5; tentatively, D is TRBD2 (7 bases). The CDR3 runs 15 residues. Germline V gene lookup returns CDR1 SGHRS and CDR2 YFSETQ. Trimming cost V 4 bases and J 3 bases, with 16 bases left between them.

This clonotype was picked up many times. This chain links TRBV20-1 with TRBJ2-7; D is undetermined. Germline V gene lookup returns CDR1 DFQATT and CDR2 SNEGSKA (reference sequence). Deletions cut 4 bases from V and 7 bases from J, with 11 bases between. The CDR3 has 11 residues. The CDR3 DNA is TGCAGTGCTAAGTCGACCCTAGAGCAGTACTTC. It encodes CSAKSTLEQYF.

The rearrangement links TRBV6-1 to TRBJ2-7, with D perhaps TRBD2 (6 bases). Between the trimmed V and J ends, which lost 5 bases and 7 bases, there was a span of 15 bases. Germline lookup yields CDR1 MNHNS and CDR2 SASEGT. CDR3 length: 13 residues. DNA for the CDR3: TGTGCCAGCAGTAAGGGACGGACTAAGGAGCAGTACTTC. Translated, it gives CASSKGRTKEQYF.

This clonotype turned up a few times. This rearrangement joins TRBV29-1 to TRBJ1-4; 9 bases match TRBD1. V gave up 6 bases and J gave up 6 bases; unmatched junction bases: 5. This CDR3 comprises 13 residues. The germline V gene has CDR1 SQVTM and CDR2 ANQGSEA. In DNA form, the CDR3 reads TGCAGCGTACGTAGACAGGGGGATGAAAAACTGTTTTTT. It is translated as CSVRRQGDEKLFF.

The V gene is TRBV20-1, the J gene TRBJ1-1, with a weak D call TRBD1 (5 bases). The germline V gene encodes CDR1 DFQATT and CDR2 SNEGSKA (reference sequence). Between the trimmed V and J ends, which lost 3 bases and 0 bases, there was a span of 8 bases. The CDR3 runs to 13 residues. The DNA for the CDR3 is TGCAGTGCTAGTGTGGGGGTGAACACTGAAGCTTTCTTT. As protein: CSASVGVNTEAFF.

The chain combines TRBV19 with TRBJ1-5; the D gene is possibly TRBD1 (5 bases). The CDR3 sequence is 14 residues long. Germline V gives CDR1 LNHDA, CDR2 SQIVND (reference sequence). V shed 3 bases and J shed 4 bases, with 10 bases lying between them. The CDR3 sequence is CASSISGPNQPQHF. The CDR3 DNA reads TGTGCCAGTAGTATTTCAGGGCCAAATCAGCCCCAGCATTTT.

At least ten counts were recorded for this clonotype. The gene calls are TRBV7-9 and TRBJ2-2, with D uncertain. Germline V gene data show CDR1 as SEHNR and CDR2 as FQNEAQ (reference sequence). The CDR3 sequence is 13 residues long. The V end lost 2 bases, the J end lost 7 bases, and 8 bases lay between the germline ends. The chain's CDR3 is CASSLLKDGELFF. The DNA of the CDR3 is TGTGCCAGCAGCTTATTAAAGGACGGGGAGCTGTTTTTT.

This clonotype appeared many times. This CDR3 is CASRSSGGETQYF. The CDR3 region has the DNA TGTGCCAGCAGGTCTAGCGGGGGGGAGACCCAGTACTTC. This chain uses TRBV7-2 with TRBJ2-5, with 11 bases matching TRBD2. In germline, CDR1 is SGHTA, CDR2 FQGNSA. V gave up 6 bases and J gave up 5 bases; unmatched junction bases: 2. The CDR3 is 13 amino acids.

A few counts support this clonotype. The CDR3 DNA sequence: TGTGCCAGCAGCCATAACGGGGGTGGAGATACGCAGTATTTT. Amino acid sequence: CASSHNGGGDTQYF. The rearrangement joins TRBV12-3 or TRBV12-4 to TRBJ2-3, with a possible D match to TRBD2 (6 bases). Trimming shortened V by 6 bases and J by 5 bases, and 15 bases separated the two germline ends. The CDR3 covers 14 residues.

This chain links TRBV7-3 with TRBJ2-1; D is unclear. V was pared by 5 bases and J by 6 bases, with 14 bases between. The CDR3 is 14 amino acids. Germline V gene sequence: CDR1 SGHTA, CDR2 FQGTGA. In DNA, the CDR3 is TGTGCCAGCAGCGTTGGGCAAGGCCCCAATGAGCAGTTCTTC. Amino acids: CASSVGQGPNEQFF.

This clonotype was seen at least ten times. The chain couples TRBV4-3 to TRBJ2-7, with 7 bases identical to TRBD1. This CDR3 contains 16 residues. V shed 0 bases and J 0 bases; nucleotides not matched to a gene: 5. The germline V gene encodes CDR1 LGHNA and CDR2 YSLEER. CDR3 DNA sequence: TGCGCCAGCAGCCAAGATGCGACAGGGAGCTCCTACGAGCAGTACTTC. The encoded protein is CASSQDATGSSYEQYF.

The chain joins TRBV5-1 to TRBJ2-5, with D unresolved. In germline, CDR1 is SGHRS, CDR2 YFSETQ. The germline V and J ends were trimmed by 0 bases and 2 bases, with 17 bases remaining between them. The CDR3 has 17 amino acids. The CDR3 sequence: CASSLGVSSGLQETQYF. Written as DNA, the CDR3 is TGCGCCAGCAGCTTGGGAGTCTCTAGTGGCTTACAAGAGACCCAGTACTTC.

This clonotype was seen repeatedly, ten times or more. The chain has TRBV28 and TRBJ2-1; unclear D gene. Per germline, CDR1 MDHEN and CDR2 SYDVKM. Trimming pared 6 bases from V and 4 bases from J, leaving 13 bases between. The CDR3 has 14 amino acids. The CDR3 protein is CASRSGTFYNEQFF. For the CDR3, the DNA is TGTGCCAGCAGGTCAGGTACATTTTACAATGAGCAGTTCTTC.

Concerning this clonotype: A much larger clone lies a single base off, so this may be a read error. The chain uses TRBV5-6 and TRBJ2-7, with 7 bases identical to TRBD1. The CDR3 has 14 residues. Germline assignment: CDR1 SGHDT and CDR2 YYEEEE. The CDR3 loop reads CGSSFGTDSYEQYF. CDR3 DNA: TGTGGCAGCAGCTTCGGGACAGACTCCTACGAGCAGTACTTC. The variable domain in full, completed from reference TRBV5-6 and TRBJ2-7, reads DAGVTQSPTHLIKTRGQQVTLRCSPKSGHDTVSWYQQALGQGPQFIFQYYEEEERQRGNFPDRFSGHQFPNYSSELNVNALLLGDSALYLCGSSFGTDSYEQYFGPGTRLTVT.

The sample holds many counts of this clonotype. CDR3 in amino acids: CASNLGTGGTEAFF. Written as DNA, the CDR3 is TGTGCCAGCAACCTCGGGACAGGGGGCACTGAAGCTTTCTTT. The chain uses TRBV2 and TRBJ1-1; 11 nucleotides line up with TRBD1. The CDR3 spans 14 residues. The V gene end was trimmed by 7 bases and the J gene end by 4 bases; junction bases not matched to a gene: 5. From germline, CDR1 is SNHLY and CDR2 FYNNEI.

This clonotype was observed at least ten times. V gene TRBV18 combines with J gene TRBJ2-7; tentative D call: TRBD1 (6 bases). The CDR3 loop spans 14 amino acids. Germline V CDR1 and CDR2: KGHSH, LQKENI. The V and J ends lost 5 bases and 2 bases respectively, with 13 bases between them. The chain's CDR3 is CASSGQTGTYEQYF. In DNA form, the CDR3 reads TGTGCCAGCTCAGGCCAGACAGGAACCTACGAGCAGTACTTC.

V gene TRBV11-2 combines with J gene TRBJ2-5; 16 nucleotides agree with TRBD2. The CDR3 consists of 17 residues. J lost 2 bases, V lost 4 bases, and 4 bases had no gene match. Per germline, CDR1 SGHAT and CDR2 FQNNGV. CDR3 loop: CASSSGLAGGFQETQYF. For the CDR3, the DNA is TGTGCCAGCAGCTCGGGACTAGCGGGAGGGTTTCAAGAGACCCAGTACTTC.

This clonotype was recorded at least ten times. CDR3 sequence (DNA): TGCAGTGCTAGAGCCGACAGAAGAGGCACAGATACGCAGTATTTT. Translating gives CSARADRRGTDTQYF. The rearrangement links TRBV20-1 to TRBJ2-3, with D maybe TRBD1 (5 bases). The germline gives CDR1 DFQATT, CDR2 SNEGSKA (reference sequence). The CDR3 runs 15 residues. The V and J ends lost 1 base and 1 base respectively, with 12 bases between them.

This clonotype was counted between two and nine times. The chain has TRBV12-3 or TRBV12-4 and TRBJ2-7; 12 bases line up with TRBD2. J was trimmed by 2 bases and V by 7 bases; bases with no gene match: 12. The CDR3 length is 17 residues. The CDR3 protein is CASIKDGLAGSTYEQYF. For the CDR3, the DNA is TGTGCCAGCATCAAGGACGGACTAGCGGGGAGCACCTACGAGCAGTACTTC.

This clonotype showed up just a few times. The genes are TRBV30 and TRBJ2-7; D gene uncertain. CDR1 GTSNPN and CDR2 SVGIG come from the germline V gene (reference sequence). The CDR3 runs to 13 residues. Trimming took 5 bases from V and 2 from J, leaving 13 bases between them. The DNA for the CDR3 is TGTGCCTGGTCCGACACCGGACCCTACGAGCAGTACTTC. Amino acids: CAWSDTGPYEQYF.

This clonotype was observed at least ten times. The chain is built from TRBV5-1 and TRBJ2-5; 8 bases match TRBD2. With 4 bases clipped from V and 2 bases from J, the junction kept 7 bases outside the gene matches. Germline-derived CDR1 and CDR2 are SGHRS and YFSETQ. This CDR3 spans 15 amino acids. The CDR3 coding sequence is TGCGCCAGCAGCCGTAAGCGGGAGTGGCAAGAGACCCAGTACTTC. It codes for CASSRKREWQETQYF.

This clonotype was found a few times. This chain uses TRBV19 with TRBJ2-1; a possible D gene is TRBD2 (5 bases). V gave up 3 bases and J gave up 10 bases, with 13 bases separating them. Germline V gene lookup returns CDR1 LNHDA and CDR2 SQIVND (reference sequence). The CDR3 sequence is 13 residues long. CDR3 nucleotide sequence: TGTGCCAGTAGTATGTCAGCGGAAATCGAGCAGTTCTTC. Protein: CASSMSAEIEQFF.

The rearrangement links TRBV5-1 to TRBJ2-5; 9 bases line up with TRBD1. CDR3 length: 17 amino acids. Germline V gives CDR1 SGHRS, CDR2 YFSETQ. V dropped 0 bases and J dropped 2; count of bases not matched to a gene: 8. The CDR3 DNA follows: TGCGCCAGCAGCTTGGCTACAGGGGGCAGTAGGCAAGAGACCCAGTACTTC. It yields the protein CASSLATGGSRQETQYF. Looking up the rest from reference TRBV5-1 and TRBJ2-5 gives the full variable domain: KAGVTQTPRYLIKTRGQQVTLSCSPISGHRSVSWYQQTPGQGLQFLFEYFSETQRNKGNFPGRFSGRQFSNSRSEMNVSTLELGDSALYLCASSLATGGSRQETQYFGPGTRLLVL.

This clonotype was detected ten times or more. J is TRBJ2-5 and V is TRBV5-1, with TRBD2 matching 8 bases. V lost 4 bases, J lost 0 bases, and 5 bases stayed unmatched. Germline V lookup: CDR1 SGHRS, CDR2 YFSETQ. The CDR3 covers 15 residues. The chain's CDR3 is CASSRGLADQETQYF. The CDR3 region has the DNA TGCGCCAGCAGCAGAGGACTAGCAGACCAAGAGACCCAGTACTTC.

This clonotype came up many times. V is TRBV7-9 and J is TRBJ1-1; unclear D gene. Trimming pared 1 base from V and 4 bases from J, leaving 13 bases between. The V gene's germline CDR1 is SEHNR and CDR2 FQNEAQ (reference sequence). The CDR3 totals 15 residues. The CDR3 nucleotides read TGTGCCAGCAGCTTAGAAGGACGTCGAGGCACTGAAGCTTTCTTT. Protein product: CASSLEGRRGTEAFF.

This clonotype has only a few counts. The rearrangement links TRBV19 to TRBJ2-7; possibly TRBD1 for D (5 bases). Germline V gene data show CDR1 as LNHDA and CDR2 as SQIVND (reference sequence). There are 15 residues in the CDR3. Trimming took 4 bases from V and 0 from J, leaving 13 bases between them. DNA of the CDR3: TGTGCCAGTAGTACACGACAGCGAAGCTCCTACGAGCAGTACTTC. Translating gives CASSTRQRSSYEQYF.